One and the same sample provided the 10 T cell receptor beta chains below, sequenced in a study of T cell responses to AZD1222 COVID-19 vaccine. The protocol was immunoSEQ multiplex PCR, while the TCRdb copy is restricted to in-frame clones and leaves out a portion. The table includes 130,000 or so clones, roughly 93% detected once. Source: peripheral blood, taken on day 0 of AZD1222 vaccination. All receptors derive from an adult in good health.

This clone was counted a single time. Here the CDR3 reads CASSSLAPMRGGSTDTQYF. CDR3 in DNA: TGTGCCAGCAGCTCTCTCGCTCCTATGCGGGGGGGCAGCACAGATACGCAGTATTTT. The chain couples TRBV5-6 to TRBJ2-3, with 9 bases that match TRBD2. The CDR3 is made up of 19 amino acids. J lost 0 bases, V lost 3 bases, and 14 bases had no gene match. Looked up from germline, CDR1 is SGHDT and CDR2 is YYEEEE.

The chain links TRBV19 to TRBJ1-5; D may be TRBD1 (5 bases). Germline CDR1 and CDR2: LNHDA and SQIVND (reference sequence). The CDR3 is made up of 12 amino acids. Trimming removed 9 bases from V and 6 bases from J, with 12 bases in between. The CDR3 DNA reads TGTGCCAGCCAGGGTCGGGGTCAGCCCCAGCATTTT. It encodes CASQGRGQPQHF.

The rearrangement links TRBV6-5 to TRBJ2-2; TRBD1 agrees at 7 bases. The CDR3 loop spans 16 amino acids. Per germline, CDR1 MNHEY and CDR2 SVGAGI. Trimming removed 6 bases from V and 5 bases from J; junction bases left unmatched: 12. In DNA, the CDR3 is TGTGCCAGCAGCTACAGGGGCAGGGGTATGACCGGGGAGCTGTTTTTT. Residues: CASSYRGRGMTGELFF.

CDR3 sequence reads: CASSLGQGIDTQYF. The CDR3 DNA reads TGTGCCAGCAGCTTGGGACAGGGAATCGACACGCAGTATTTT. The chain carries TRBV5-5 and TRBJ2-3, with TRBD1 identical over 7 bases. J was trimmed by 9 bases and V by 0 bases; bases with no gene match: 7. The CDR3 runs 14 residues. Germline CDR1 is SGHKS and CDR2 is YYEKEE (reference sequence).

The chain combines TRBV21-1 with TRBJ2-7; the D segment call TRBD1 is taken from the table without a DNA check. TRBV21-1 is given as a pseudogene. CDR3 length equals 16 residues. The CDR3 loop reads CASSKARDSDAHEQYF. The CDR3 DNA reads TGTGCCAGCAGCAAAGCCCGGGACAGTGACGCCCACGAGCAGTACTTC.

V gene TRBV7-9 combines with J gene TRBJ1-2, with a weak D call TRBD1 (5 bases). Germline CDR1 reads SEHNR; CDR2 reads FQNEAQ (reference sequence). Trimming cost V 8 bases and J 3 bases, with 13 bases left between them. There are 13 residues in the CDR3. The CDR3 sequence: CASRRGADYGYTF. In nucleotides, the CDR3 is TGTGCCAGCCGGAGGGGAGCGGACTATGGCTACACCTTC.

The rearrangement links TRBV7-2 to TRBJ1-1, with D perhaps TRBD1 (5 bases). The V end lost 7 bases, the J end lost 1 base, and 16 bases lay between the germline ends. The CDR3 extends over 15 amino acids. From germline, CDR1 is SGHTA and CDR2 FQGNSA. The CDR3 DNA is TGTGCCAGCACCTCAAGACCGGGACGGAACACTGAAGCTTTCTTT. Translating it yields CASTSRPGRNTEAFF. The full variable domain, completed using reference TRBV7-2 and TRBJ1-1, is GAGVSQSPSNKVTEKGKDVELRCDPISGHTALYWYRQSLGQGLEFLIYFQGNSAPDKSGLPSDRFSAERTGGSVSTLTIQRTQQEDSAVYLCASTSRPGRNTEAFFGQGTRLTVV.

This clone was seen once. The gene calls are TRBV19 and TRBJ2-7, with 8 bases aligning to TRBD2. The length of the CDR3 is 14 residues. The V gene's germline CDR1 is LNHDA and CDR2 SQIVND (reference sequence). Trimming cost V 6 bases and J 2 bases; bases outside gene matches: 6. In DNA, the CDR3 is TGTGCCAGTAGCCGTCTCGGGGGGGCCTACGAGCAGTACTTC. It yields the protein CASSRLGGAYEQYF.

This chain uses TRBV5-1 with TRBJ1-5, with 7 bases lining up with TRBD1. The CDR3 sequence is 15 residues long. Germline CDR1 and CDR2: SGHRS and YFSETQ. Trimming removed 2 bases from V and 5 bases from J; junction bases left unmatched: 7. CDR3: CASSLGTDPHQPQHF. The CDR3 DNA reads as TGCGCCAGCAGCTTAGGGACAGACCCTCATCAGCCCCAGCATTTT.

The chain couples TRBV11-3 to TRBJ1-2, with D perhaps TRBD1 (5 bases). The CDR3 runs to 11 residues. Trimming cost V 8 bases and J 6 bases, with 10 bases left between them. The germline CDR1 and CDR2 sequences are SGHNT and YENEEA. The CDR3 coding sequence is TGTGCCAGCGGGGGGAGGGATGGCTACACCTTC. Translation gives CASGGRDGYTF.